This TCR beta chain was sequenced in a study of spatial heterogeneity in lung cancer. CDR1 and CDR2 (germline): SQVTM, ANQGSEA. V lost 7 bases and J lost 0, with 10 bases in between. This CDR3 comprises 13 residues. Study findings and constraints: Expanded intratumoral alpha and beta TCR counts tracked tumor mutation counts. Coverage of tumor T cells, an estimated figure, was 5.5% to 8.5% for alpha and about 13% for beta chains.

The time point was: sample taken at primary tumor resection. Samples came from 60 to 75 TRACERx patients with untreated early-stage lung cancer. Whole RNA, which was extracted from tumor, nontumor lung tissue or frozen PBMC, was sequenced without any cell sorting. This clonotype was observed at least ten times. Its antigen is currently unknown. On each TCR cDNA molecule, a unique molecular identifier was present. TCRdb called the 5' RACE reads again in MiXCR, with one record for every CDR3 protein. The sample includes over 10,000 distinct CDR3 sequences, just over 5% seen only once; the top ten take approximately 25%.

The chain recombines TRBV29-1 with TRBJ2-1; D remains unclear. Sequenced here: lung tumor tissue, sampled at surgery. The clonotype comes from a male donor with early-stage non-small cell lung cancer. The CDR3 DNA sequence: TGCAGCGGGCATATGAGCTCCTACAATGAGCAGTTCTTC. Protein: CSGHMSSYNEQFF.